This TCR beta chain was sequenced during a study of cytomegalovirus exposure and HLA in healthy donors. Notes on the study in general: Highly shared sequence variants in one cluster were likely a sequencing artifact.

This clone showed up just a few times. Antigen unknown. Trimming removed 3 bases at V and 5 bases at J, with 16 bases between. The germline gives CDR1 GTSNPN, CDR2 SVGIG (reference sequence). The CDR3 consists of 14 residues. Researchers ran the PCR with 60 Vbeta and 13 Jbeta primers. Clones were sequenced by immunoSEQ multiplex PCR, and TCRdb holds only the in-frame ones, with some missing. The sample lists about 82,000 clones, around 9.1% occurring once. Sequenced material: PBMCs. V and J are TRBV30 and TRBJ1-1; weak D call: TRBD1 (6 bases). The origin of this receptor is a man in his 60s in good health and CMV-seropositive. As DNA, the CDR3 is TGTGCCTGGAGGGCTCTAGGGGGGGGTACTGAAGCTTTCTTT. Translated, it gives CAWRALGGGTEAFF.